This entry features one T cell receptor beta chain sequence. The data belong to a study of cytomegalovirus exposure and HLA in healthy donors. The CDR3 covers 15 residues. The V and J ends lost 7 bases and 8 bases respectively, with 23 bases between them. CDR1 and CDR2 (germline): SGHTA, FQGNSA. Amplification used 60 Vbeta primers and 13 Jbeta primers. Clones were sequenced by immunoSEQ multiplex PCR, and TCRdb holds only the in-frame ones, with some missing. The repertoire consists of around 40,000 clones, with 70% to 80% occurring once and the leading ten covering more than 1.3%. J is TRBJ1-2 and V is TRBV7-2, with D uncertain. The TCR sequence derives from a man younger than 45 in good health and CMV-seronegative. The sample was PBMCs. CDR3 nucleotides: TGTGCCAGCATCCCCCGGACCGGCGGGTTAACGGGCTACACCTTC. Its translation is CASIPRTGGLTGYTF.